This is a list of T cell receptor beta chains from one sample in a study of CD8 T cells in Susac syndrome. One entry per CDR3 protein results from TCRdb running MiXCR on the immunoSEQ multiplex PCR reads. This repertoire shows roughly 180,000 distinct CDR3 sequences, around 94% found once; its top ten account for 0.11% to 0.15%. Sequenced sample: CD4+ T cells from PBMCs. These receptors all come from a human donor in good health. Both conserved end residues are part of each CDR3. Each record gives: CDR3 DNA, CDR3 protein, clone size, J gene, V gene, D gene. D genes are given only for firm matches. Not all rows give a size; the values are once, few, many and, for expanded clones, a class.

CDR3nt: TGTGCCAGCAGGAGGGACTCCCCTGGGGATACGCAGTATTTT
CDR3aa: CASRRDSPGDTQYF
abundance: NA
j_gene: TRBJ2-3
v_gene: TRBV6-1
d_gene: NA

CDR3nt: TGCAGCTACCAACAGGGGAGAGCAGGGGAGCTGTTTTTT
CDR3aa: CSYQQGRAGELFF
abundance: NA
j_gene: TRBJ2-2
v_gene: TRBV29-1
d_gene: TRBD1

CDR3nt: TGCGCCAGCAGCCATACTCAGGGACGGTATGGCTACACCTTC
CDR3aa: CASSHTQGRYGYTF
abundance: NA
j_gene: TRBJ1-2
v_gene: TRBV4-3
d_gene: NA

CDR3nt: TGCAGCGCGCTAAGCGGGTTGGGCGAGACCCAGTACTTC
CDR3aa: CSALSGLGETQYF
abundance: NA
j_gene: TRBJ2-5
v_gene: TRBV29-1
d_gene: NA

CDR3nt: TGTGCCAGCAGCCATCGGGACGGGTACGAGCAGTACTTC
CDR3aa: CASSHRDGYEQYF
abundance: NA
j_gene: TRBJ2-7
v_gene: TRBV3-1
d_gene: NA

CDR3nt: TGCAGTGCTAGAGATGGGGGTGGAAGGGCAAGTACAGATACGCAGTATTTT
CDR3aa: CSARDGGGRASTDTQYF
abundance: NA
j_gene: TRBJ2-3
v_gene: TRBV20-1
d_gene: NA

CDR3nt: TGTGCCAGCAGCCATACTAGCGGGGGGGAGACCCAGTACTTC
CDR3aa: CASSHTSGGETQYF
abundance: NA
j_gene: TRBJ2-5
v_gene: TRBV3-1
d_gene: TRBD2

CDR3nt: TGCGCCAGCAGCTTGACCACAGCTAGCACAGATACGCAGTATTTT
CDR3aa: CASSLTTASTDTQYF
abundance: NA
j_gene: TRBJ2-3
v_gene: TRBV5-1
d_gene: NA

CDR3nt: TGTGCCAGCAGTTTATCACTAGCGGGGCCTAAAAACATTCAGTACTTC
CDR3aa: CASSLSLAGPKNIQYF
abundance: NA
j_gene: TRBJ2-4
v_gene: TRBV12-3/TRBV12-4
d_gene: TRBD2

CDR3nt: TGCAGCGTTGGTCAGGGGGGAGCCAAAAACATTCAGTACTTC
CDR3aa: CSVGQGGAKNIQYF
abundance: NA
j_gene: TRBJ2-4
v_gene: TRBV29-1
d_gene: NA

CDR3nt: TGTGCCAGCACCCTTCACGCCGGGGGAGGGAATGGCTACACCTTC
CDR3aa: CASTLHAGGGNGYTF
abundance: NA
j_gene: TRBJ1-2
v_gene: TRBV12-3/TRBV12-4
d_gene: NA

CDR3nt: TGCAGCGCCAAGACTAGCGATGACATTCAGTACTTC
CDR3aa: CSAKTSDDIQYF
abundance: NA
j_gene: TRBJ2-4
v_gene: TRBV29-1
d_gene: TRBD2

CDR3nt: TGCAGCGTTGAAAGGGGACAGGGCGCCCCAGATACGCAGTATTTT
CDR3aa: CSVERGQGAPDTQYF
abundance: NA
j_gene: TRBJ2-3
v_gene: TRBV29-1
d_gene: TRBD1

CDR3nt: TGTGCCAGCAGAGATAACAGGGATTCACCCCTCCACTTT
CDR3aa: CASRDNRDSPLHF
abundance: NA
j_gene: TRBJ1-6
v_gene: TRBV6-5
d_gene: NA

CDR3nt: TGCAGTGCTAAACCAAGGGGGCGAGGCTACACCTTC
CDR3aa: CSAKPRGRGYTF
abundance: NA
j_gene: TRBJ1-2
v_gene: TRBV20-1
d_gene: TRBD1

CDR3nt: TGCAGTGCTAGTGTGTGGTCATGGCCGAATGAAAAACTGTTTTTT
CDR3aa: CSASVWSWPNEKLFF
abundance: once
j_gene: TRBJ1-4
v_gene: TRBV20-1
d_gene: NA

CDR3nt: TGCAGCGTTGGAGGGGGAACTCTTCTTAACTATGGCTACACCTTC
CDR3aa: CSVGGGTLLNYGYTF
abundance: NA
j_gene: TRBJ1-2
v_gene: TRBV29-1
d_gene: NA

CDR3nt: TGTGCCAGCAGCGTAGTCGGCAGGGCGAGCACAGATACGCAGTATTTT
CDR3aa: CASSVVGRASTDTQYF
abundance: NA
j_gene: TRBJ2-3
v_gene: TRBV9
d_gene: NA

CDR3nt: TGTGCCAGCAGTTTAACCACTTATCAGCCCCAGCATTTT
CDR3aa: CASSLTTYQPQHF
abundance: NA
j_gene: TRBJ1-5
v_gene: TRBV12-3/TRBV12-4
d_gene: NA

CDR3nt: TGTGCCATCGGGAGGGGAGGATACGAGACCCAGTACTTC
CDR3aa: CAIGRGGYETQYF
abundance: NA
j_gene: TRBJ2-5
v_gene: TRBV10-3
d_gene: TRBD2

CDR3nt: TGTGCCAGCAGTCCAAGACAGGGATCAGGGGAGTTCTTC
CDR3aa: CASSPRQGSGEFF
abundance: NA
j_gene: TRBJ2-1
v_gene: TRBV12-3/TRBV12-4
d_gene: TRBD1

CDR3nt: TGTGCCAGCAGCTACAAACGGGACACGGAAGCTTTCTTT
CDR3aa: CASSYKRDTEAFF
abundance: NA
j_gene: TRBJ1-1
v_gene: TRBV6-4
d_gene: NA

CDR3nt: TGTGCCAGCAGCGACAGGGGGCTCAATGAACCCCAGCATTTT
CDR3aa: CASSDRGLNEPQHF
abundance: NA
j_gene: TRBJ1-5
v_gene: TRBV7-2
d_gene: TRBD1